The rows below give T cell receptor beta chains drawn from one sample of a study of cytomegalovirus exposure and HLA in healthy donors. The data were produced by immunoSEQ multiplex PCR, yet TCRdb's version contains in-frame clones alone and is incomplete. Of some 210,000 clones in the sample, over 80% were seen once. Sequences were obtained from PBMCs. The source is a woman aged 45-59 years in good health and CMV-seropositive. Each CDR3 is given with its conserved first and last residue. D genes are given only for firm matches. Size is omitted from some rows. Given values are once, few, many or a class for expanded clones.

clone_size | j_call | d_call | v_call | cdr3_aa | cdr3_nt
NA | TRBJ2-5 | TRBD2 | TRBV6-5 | CASSGVWGGLETQYF | TGTGCCAGCAGTGGGGTCTGGGGGGGTCTTGAGACCCAGTACTTC
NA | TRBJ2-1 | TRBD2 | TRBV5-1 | CASSLNPASGGASEQFF | TGCGCCAGCAGCTTGAACCCCGCTAGCGGGGGGGCCAGTGAGCAGTTCTTC
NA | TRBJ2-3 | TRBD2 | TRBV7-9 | CSSSLGGSGGGSTDTQYF | TGTTCCAGCAGCTTGGGGGGGTCTGGCGGGGGGAGCACAGATACGCAGTATTTT
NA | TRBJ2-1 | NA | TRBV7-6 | CASSPTGSPPQFF | TGTGCCAGCAGCCCCACAGGGTCCCCCCCCCAGTTCTTC
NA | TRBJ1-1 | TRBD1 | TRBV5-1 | CASSLARTGGLHEAFF | TGCGCCAGCAGCTTGGCGAGGACAGGGGGATTACATGAAGCTTTCTTT
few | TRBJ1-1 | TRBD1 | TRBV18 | CASWGQQNTEAFF | TGTGCCAGCTGGGGACAGCAGAACACTGAAGCTTTCTTT
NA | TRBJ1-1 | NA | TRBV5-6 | CASSLDGHLNTEAFF | TGTGCCAGCAGCTTGGACGGACACCTGAACACTGAAGCTTTCTTT
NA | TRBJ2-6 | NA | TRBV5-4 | CASSFGGSGANVLTF | TGTGCCAGCAGCTTCGGGGGATCTGGGGCCAACGTCCTGACTTTC
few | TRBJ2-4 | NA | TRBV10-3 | CAISEGQLAKNIQYF | TGTGCCATCAGTGAAGGACAGCTAGCCAAAAACATTCAGTACTTC
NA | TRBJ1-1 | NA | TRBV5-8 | CASSLGIRSKAFF | TGTGCCAGCAGCTTGGGCATACGGTCCAAAGCTTTCTTT
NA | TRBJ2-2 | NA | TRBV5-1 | CASLGSGELFF | TGCGCCAGCTTGGGCTCCGGGGAGCTGTTTTTT
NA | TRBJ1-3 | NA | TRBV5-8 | CASSLNRGYSGNTIYF | TGTGCCAGCAGCTTGAATCGGGGATACTCTGGAAACACCATATATTTT
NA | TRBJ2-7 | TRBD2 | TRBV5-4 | CASSTGSGGNYEQYF | TGTGCCAGCAGCACCGGTAGCGGGGGAAACTACGAGCAGTACTTC
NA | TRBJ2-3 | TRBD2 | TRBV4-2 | CASSPERGGQDTQYF | TGTGCCAGCAGCCCAGAGCGGGGGGGCCAAGATACGCAGTATTTT
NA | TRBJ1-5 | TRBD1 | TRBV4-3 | CASSQGTFPGQLNQPQHF | TGCGCCAGCAGCCAGGGGACGTTTCCGGGACAGCTCAATCAGCCCCAGCATTTT
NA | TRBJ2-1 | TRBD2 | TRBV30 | CAWSVPGLAGGQQFF | TGTGCCTGGAGTGTCCCTGGCCTAGCGGGGGGCCAGCAGTTCTTC
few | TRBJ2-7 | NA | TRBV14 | CASSQGAEHGVYEQYF | TGTGCCAGCAGCCAAGGGGCGGAACACGGGGTTTACGAGCAGTACTTC
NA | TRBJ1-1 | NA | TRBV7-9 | CSSSFGGNTEAFF | TGTTCCAGCAGCTTCGGCGGGAACACTGAAGCTTTCTTT
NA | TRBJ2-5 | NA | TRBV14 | CASSPGRTQYF | TGTGCCAGCAGTCCAGGGCGGACCCAGTACTTC
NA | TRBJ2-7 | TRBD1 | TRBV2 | CASSRTGGSSYEQYF | TGTGCCAGCAGCCGGACAGGGGGCAGCTCCTACGAGCAGTACTTC
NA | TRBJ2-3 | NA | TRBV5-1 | CASSFRDSSTDTQYF | TGCGCCAGCAGCTTCAGGGATTCTAGCACAGATACGCAGTATTTT
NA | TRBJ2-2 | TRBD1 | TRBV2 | CASSRTGNFGELFF | TGTGCCAGCAGTCGGACAGGGAATTTTGGGGAGCTGTTTTTT
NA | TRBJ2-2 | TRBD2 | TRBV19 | CASSTGTSGPGELFF | TGTGCCAGTAGCACCGGGACTAGCGGACCGGGGGAGCTGTTTTTT
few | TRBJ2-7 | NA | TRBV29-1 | CSVEFGPGYVEQYF | TGCAGCGTTGAGTTTGGGCCTGGGTATGTGGAGCAGTACTTC
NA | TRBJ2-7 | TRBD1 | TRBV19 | CASSIVGQGNEQYF | TGTGCCAGTAGTATCGTGGGACAGGGTAACGAGCAGTACTTC
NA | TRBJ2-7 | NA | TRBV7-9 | CASSLGEGRGVQYF | TGTGCCAGCAGCTTAGGTGAGGGCCGAGGTGTGCAGTACTTC